The T cell receptor (beta chain) under discussion was sequenced for a study of cytomegalovirus exposure and HLA in healthy donors. Germline values: CDR1 SNHLY, CDR2 FYNNEI. With V trimmed by 6 bases and J by 0 bases, 2 bases remained unmatched. This CDR3 is built from 13 residues. Sequencing was performed with immunoSEQ multiplex PCR; in TCRdb, only in-frame clones are kept and a portion is missing. The repertoire holds around 130,000 clones, with about nine tenths as singletons. What was sequenced was PBMCs. The clonotype was recovered from a man aged 25-45 years in good health and CMV-seronegative. The V and J genes are TRBV2 and TRBJ2-7; TRBD1 matches 7 bases. CDR3 region: CASRGDSSYEQYF. CDR3 nucleotide sequence: TGTGCCAGCAGGGGGGACAGCTCCTACGAGCAGTACTTC.